Listed below are T cell receptor beta chains from one sample, sequenced in a study of T cells in Graves' hyperthyroidism and ophthalmopathy. TCRdb analysed the multiplex PCR reads with MiXCR anew, one entry per CDR3 protein. The sample contains approximately 360,000 distinct CDR3 sequences, around 16% of which appear only once. Sequenced sample: blood. The receptors originated from a woman aged 18-29 years with Graves' hyperthyroidism that later progressed to Graves' ophthalmopathy. The CDR3 runs from the conserved cysteine through the conserved F or W. The D gene is left open where the match is weak. Only some rows state a clone size, as once, few, many or a class for expanded clones.

CDR3 protein: CSVEGHLWTNEQFF
CDR3 DNA: TGCAGCGTTGAGGGACATCTCTGGACCAATGAGCAGTTCTTC
CDR3 length: 14
J gene: TRBJ2-1
D gene: .
clone size: .
V gene: TRBV29-1

CDR3 protein: CATSDGVAEQYF
CDR3 DNA: TGTGCCACCAGTGATGGGGTTGCCGAGCAGTACTTC
CDR3 length: 12
J gene: TRBJ2-7
D gene: .
clone size: many
V gene: TRBV24-1

CDR3 protein: CAIIGDETQYF
CDR3 DNA: TGTGCCATTATAGGGGACGAGACCCAGTACTTC
CDR3 length: 11
J gene: TRBJ2-5
D gene: .
clone size: many
V gene: TRBV28

CDR3 protein: CASSPGLSIREQYF
CDR3 DNA: TGTGCCAGCAGCCCGGGCCTCTCCATACGGGAGCAGTACTTC
CDR3 length: 14
J gene: TRBJ2-7
D gene: .
clone size: .
V gene: TRBV14

CDR3 protein: CASSERTDSTEAFF
CDR3 DNA: TGTGCCAGCAGTGAAAGGACAGATAGTACTGAAGCTTTCTTT
CDR3 length: 14
J gene: TRBJ1-1
D gene: .
clone size: many
V gene: TRBV2

CDR3 protein: CASSHAGTAGTGELFF
CDR3 DNA: TGTGCCAGCAGCCACGCTGGGACAGCGGGGACCGGGGAGCTGTTTTTT
CDR3 length: 16
J gene: TRBJ2-2
D gene: .
clone size: few
V gene: TRBV4-2

CDR3 protein: CASSGDTAYEQYF
CDR3 DNA: TGTGCCAGCAGCGGGGACACAGCCTACGAGCAGTACTTC
CDR3 length: 13
J gene: TRBJ2-7
D gene: .
clone size: many
V gene: TRBV2

CDR3 protein: CASNRGSYEQYF
CDR3 DNA: TGTGCCAGCAACAGGGGCTCCTACGAGCAGTACTTC
CDR3 length: 12
J gene: TRBJ2-7
D gene: TRBD1
clone size: many
V gene: TRBV28

CDR3 protein: CASSPGLAPDTQYF
CDR3 DNA: TGTGCCAGCAGTCCGGGACTAGCTCCAGATACGCAGTATTTT
CDR3 length: 14
J gene: TRBJ2-3
D gene: TRBD2
clone size: many
V gene: TRBV28

CDR3 protein: CASSLDYSSGLSQETQYF
CDR3 DNA: TGCGCCAGCAGCTTGGATTATAGTAGCGGACTTTCCCAAGAGACCCAGTACTTC
CDR3 length: 18
J gene: TRBJ2-5
D gene: .
clone size: .
V gene: TRBV5-1

CDR3 protein: CASSFREVAEQYF
CDR3 DNA: TGTGCCAGCAGTTTTAGGGAAGTCGCCGAGCAGTACTTC
CDR3 length: 13
J gene: TRBJ2-7
D gene: .
clone size: few
V gene: TRBV28

CDR3 protein: CAISETEFYGYTF
CDR3 DNA: TGTGCCATCAGTGAAACAGAATTCTATGGCTACACCTTC
CDR3 length: 13
J gene: TRBJ1-2
D gene: .
clone size: many
V gene: TRBV10-3

CDR3 protein: CSAGSDGYTF
CDR3 DNA: TGCAGCGCTGGGAGCGATGGCTACACCTTC
CDR3 length: 10
J gene: TRBJ1-2
D gene: .
clone size: few
V gene: TRBV29-1

CDR3 protein: CASSPRTGDNQPQHF
CDR3 DNA: TGCGCCAGCAGCCCCCGGACAGGGGATAATCAGCCCCAGCATTTT
CDR3 length: 15
J gene: TRBJ1-5
D gene: TRBD1
clone size: .
V gene: TRBV5-1

CDR3 protein: CASSLTSGAKNIQYF
CDR3 DNA: TGTGCCAGCAGTTTAACTAGCGGTGCCAAAAACATTCAGTACTTC
CDR3 length: 15
J gene: TRBJ2-4
D gene: TRBD2
clone size: many
V gene: TRBV27

CDR3 protein: CASMGLAGYEQYF
CDR3 DNA: TGTGCCAGCATGGGACTAGCGGGGTACGAGCAGTACTTC
CDR3 length: 13
J gene: TRBJ2-7
D gene: TRBD2
clone size: .
V gene: TRBV27

CDR3 protein: CASSDFAGQGASEQYF
CDR3 DNA: TGTGCCAGCAGCGATTTTGCCGGACAGGGGGCGAGCGAGCAGTACTTC
CDR3 length: 16
J gene: TRBJ2-7
D gene: TRBD1
clone size: many
V gene: TRBV27

CDR3 protein: CSARDVQGAGGSSYEQYF
CDR3 DNA: TGCAGTGCTAGAGATGTGCAGGGGGCAGGCGGGAGCTCGTACGAGCAGTACTTC
CDR3 length: 18
J gene: TRBJ2-7
D gene: .
clone size: few
V gene: TRBV20-1

CDR3 protein: CASSLTSGRVPVEQYF
CDR3 DNA: TGTGCCAGCAGCTTAACTAGCGGGAGAGTTCCGGTCGAGCAGTACTTC
CDR3 length: 16
J gene: TRBJ2-7
D gene: TRBD2
clone size: .
V gene: TRBV7-9

CDR3 protein: CPGTGGWGPGANVLTF
CDR3 DNA: TGCCCCGGGACAGGGGGCTGGGGCCCTGGGGCCAACGTCCTGACTTTC
CDR3 length: 16
J gene: TRBJ2-6
D gene: TRBD1
clone size: few
V gene: TRBV4-1